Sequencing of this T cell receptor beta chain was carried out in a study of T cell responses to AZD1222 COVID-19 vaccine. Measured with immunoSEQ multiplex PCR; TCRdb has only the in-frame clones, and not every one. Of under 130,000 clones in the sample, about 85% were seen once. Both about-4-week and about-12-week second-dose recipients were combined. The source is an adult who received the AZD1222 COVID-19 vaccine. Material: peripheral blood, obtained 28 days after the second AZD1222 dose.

For the CDR3, the DNA is TGTGCCAGCAGCCCCGGGACCTCATATGGCTACACCTTC. Translating gives CASSPGTSYGYTF. The chain is built from TRBV14 and TRBJ1-2; D is possibly TRBD1 (5 bases). The CDR3 extends over 13 amino acids. Germline V gives CDR1 SGHDN, CDR2 FVKESK. V lost 4 bases and J 5 bases, leaving 11 bases between the germline ends.